Below are 23 T cell receptor beta chains sequenced from a single sample in a study of cytomegalovirus exposure and HLA in healthy donors. Vbeta (60) and Jbeta (13) primers were used in the PCR. Sequencing was performed with immunoSEQ multiplex PCR; in TCRdb, only in-frame clones are kept and a portion is missing. The data hold roughly 80,000 clones, with about 60% observed a single time. The material sequenced was PBMCs. The receptors originated from a man younger than 40 in good health and CMV-seropositive.

In DNA form, the CDR3 reads TGTGCCAGCAGTTACTCGCTCGACAGATGGGGCGGGGAGCTGTTTTTT. Residues: CASSYSLDRWGGELFF. The rearrangement links TRBV6-5 to TRBJ2-2, with D possibly being TRBD1 (5 bases). V lost 0 bases to trimming and J lost 7 bases, with 15 bases between them. The CDR3 consists of 16 residues. Germline V gene data show CDR1 as MNHEY and CDR2 as SVGAGI.

The rearrangement links TRBV13 to TRBJ1-6; the D is unclear. Germline assignment: CDR1 PRHDT and CDR2 FYEKMQ (reference sequence). This CDR3 comprises 14 residues. The germline V and J ends were trimmed by 1 base and 7 bases, with 8 bases remaining between them. The CDR3 spells CASSLDRRNSPLHF. CDR3 DNA sequence: TGTGCCAGCAGCTTAGACCGGCGGAATTCACCCCTCCACTTT.

The CDR3 here is CASSQERGRAETQYF. DNA for the CDR3: TGCGCCAGCAGCCAAGAACGAGGGAGGGCTGAGACCCAGTACTTC. The rearrangement uses TRBV4-3 and TRBJ2-5; 7 bases map to TRBD2. V was clipped by 0 bases and J by 5 bases; unmatched bases: 6. The CDR3 has 15 amino acids. Germline CDR1 LGHNA, CDR2 YSLEER.

The V gene is TRBV28, the J gene TRBJ2-3, with TRBD2 identical over 8 bases. Germline V gives CDR1 MDHEN, CDR2 SYDVKM. The CDR3 covers 16 residues. V shed 1 base, J shed 4 bases, and the junction held 7 bases outside the gene matches. The CDR3 reads CASSLFGGGFADTQYF. The CDR3 DNA is TGTGCCAGCAGTTTATTTGGCGGGGGGTTCGCAGATACGCAGTATTTT.

This clone was counted only a few times. The rearrangement uses TRBV4-2 and TRBJ1-4; D not resolved. Germline V CDR1 and CDR2: LGHNA, YNFKEQ. The CDR3 is 14 residues long. Trimming shortened V by 5 bases and J by 8 bases, and 15 bases separated the two germline ends. CDR3 amino acids: CASSLWGGREKLFF. The CDR3 DNA follows: TGTGCCAGCAGCTTATGGGGAGGAAGGGAAAAACTGTTTTTT.

This chain joins TRBV4-1 and TRBJ2-2, with 8 positions matching TRBD1. The CDR3 is 17 residues long. With 4 bases clipped from V and 5 bases from J, the junction kept 12 bases outside the gene matches. Germline V gene sequence: CDR1 MGHRA, CDR2 YSYEKL. CDR3 DNA: TGCGCCAGCAGCCCCGGGGGTTTGACAGGGGTTACCGGGGAGCTGTTTTTT. It codes for CASSPGGLTGVTGELFF.

V and J are TRBV6-4 and TRBJ2-5, with TRBD2 identical over 16 bases. This CDR3 region has 16 residues. V lost 6 bases to trimming and J lost 5 bases; unmatched junction nucleotides: 6. CDR1 is MRHNA, CDR2 SNTAGT, per germline. The CDR3, as DNA: TGTGCCAGCAGCCCCGGGACTAGCGGGGGGGCGGAGACCCAGTACTTC. Its translation is CASSPGTSGGAETQYF.

The table lists this clone with a count of one. The chain combines TRBV2 with TRBJ2-7; no reliable D call. The germline V gene has CDR1 SNHLY and CDR2 FYNNEI. The CDR3 contains 17 residues. The V and J ends lost 4 bases and 2 bases respectively, with 21 bases between them. The CDR3 is CASSGSSFRSSTYEQYF. The CDR3, as DNA: TGTGCCAGCAGTGGTTCGAGTTTTCGATCGTCGACCTACGAGCAGTACTTC.

V is TRBV5-6 and J is TRBJ2-1; TRBD2 aligns across 8 bases. The CDR3 sequence is 16 residues long. Germline loops: CDR1 SGHDT, CDR2 YYEEEE. The V segment lost 4 bases and the J segment 4 bases; nucleotides outside the gene matches: 10. The CDR3: CASSRGSGGKYNEQFF. CDR3 sequence (DNA): TGTGCCAGCAGCCGGGGAAGCGGGGGAAAATACAATGAGCAGTTCTTC.

The rearrangement uses TRBV7-3 and TRBJ2-2, with 12 bases identical to TRBD2. Germline CDR1 reads SGHTA; CDR2 reads FQGTGA. This CDR3 spans 15 amino acids. V trimming: 4 bases; J trimming: 6 bases; junction bases outside the gene matches: 3. DNA for the CDR3: TGTGCCAGCAGCTCGACTAGCGGGAGTTCCGGGGAGCTGTTTTTT. This sequence encodes CASSSTSGSSGELFF.

This clone was counted once. This chain links TRBV27 with TRBJ1-6; D might be TRBD1 (6 bases). Germline CDR1 reads MNHEY; CDR2 reads SMNVEV (reference sequence). Trimming removed 7 bases at V and 6 bases at J, with 13 bases between. The CDR3 has 14 amino acids. CDR3 loop: CASTGTHTNSPLHF. The CDR3 DNA is TGTGCCAGCACGGGGACACACACTAATTCACCCCTCCACTTT.

CDR3 residues: CASTSPLNTEAFF. In nucleotides, the CDR3 is TGTGCCAGCACCAGTCCATTGAACACTGAAGCTTTCTTT. The chain is built from TRBV27 and TRBJ1-1; the D is unclear. The CDR3 length is 13 residues. Germline CDR1 reads MNHEY; CDR2 reads SMNVEV (reference sequence). Trimming pared 7 bases from V and 0 bases from J, leaving 9 bases between.

V usage is TRBV28 and J usage is TRBJ1-1; 7 bases are a match to TRBD1. Germline loops: CDR1 MDHEN, CDR2 SYDVKM. V lost 2 bases and J lost 0; bases outside the gene matches: 9. The CDR3 is 17 amino acids. The CDR3 region is CASSLARGQLLNTEAFF. The DNA for the CDR3 is TGTGCCAGCAGTTTAGCGCGGGGACAGTTATTGAACACTGAAGCTTTCTTT.

This clone was counted only a few times. The chain employs TRBV9 and TRBJ2-7; D is ambiguous. The germline V and J ends were trimmed by 2 bases and 6 bases, with 18 bases remaining between them. The CDR3 covers 15 residues. From germline, CDR1 is SGDLS and CDR2 YYNGEE. The CDR3 loop is CASSVSPAVLGEQYF. CDR3 nucleotides: TGTGCCAGCAGCGTGTCCCCCGCGGTTTTAGGCGAGCAGTACTTC.

This clone was seen more than once but under ten times. The rearrangement joins TRBV7-2 to TRBJ1-3; a weak D match, TRBD1 (5 bases). The V end was cut by 4 bases, the J end by 4 bases, with 17 bases between. This CDR3 has 16 amino acids. The germline gives CDR1 SGHTA, CDR2 FQGNSA. CDR3 sequence (DNA): TGTGCCAGCAGCTCCCAGGTCAGGGCAGCGGGAAACACCATATATTTT. It specifies CASSSQVRAAGNTIYF.

The table lists this clone with a few counts. J is TRBJ2-7 and V is TRBV7-6; TRBD2 might be the D (6 bases). The V end lost 3 bases, the J end lost 3 bases, and 15 bases lay between the germline ends. The CDR3 has 15 amino acids. CDR1 and CDR2 from the germline V gene are SGHVS and FNYEAQ. CDR3 in DNA: TGTGCCAGCAGCTTGTTGACGGGAGCTGGCTACGAGCAGTACTTC. This encodes CASSLLTGAGYEQYF. Together with reference TRBV7-6 and TRBJ2-7, the CDR3 gives the full variable domain: GAGVSQSPRYKVTKRGQDVALRCDPISGHVSLYWYRQALGQGPEFLTYFNYEAQQDKSGLPNDRFSAERPEGSISTLTIQRTEQRDSAMYRCASSLLTGAGYEQYFGPGTRLTVT.

This clone has only a few counts. The J gene is TRBJ1-2, the V gene TRBV27; D ambiguous. The germline V and J ends were trimmed by 3 bases and 4 bases, with 9 bases remaining between them. The CDR3 extends over 13 amino acids. The germline V gene has CDR1 MNHEY and CDR2 SMNVEV (reference sequence). The CDR3 DNA sequence: TGTGCCAGCAGTTTGGGCAGCACCTATGGCTACACCTTC. Translation: CASSLGSTYGYTF.

V is TRBV29-1 and J is TRBJ1-2; 10 bases are a match to TRBD1. CDR3 length: 16 amino acids. V shed 6 bases, J shed 3 bases, and the junction held 13 bases outside the gene matches. Per the germline V gene, CDR1 is SQVTM and CDR2 is ANQGSEA. The CDR3 nucleotides are TGCAGCGTCACCGGGACAGGGGATCTCTGGGACTATGGCTACACCTTC. Its translation is CSVTGTGDLWDYGYTF.

The rearrangement joins TRBV5-4 to TRBJ1-1, with D possibly TRBD1 on 6 matching bases. This CDR3 has 15 amino acids. The V end was cut by 4 bases, the J end by 0 bases, with 13 bases between. Germline CDR1 is SGHNT and CDR2 is YYREEE (reference sequence). Here the CDR3 reads CASSPHRDMNTEAFF. Written as DNA, the CDR3 is TGTGCCAGCAGCCCTCACAGGGATATGAACACTGAAGCTTTCTTT.

The chain is built from TRBV2 and TRBJ2-3; TRBD2 matches 7 bases. CDR1 and CDR2 (germline): SNHLY, FYNNEI. The J segment lost 2 bases and the V segment lost 7 bases, leaving 6 bases of the junction unmatched. The CDR3 spans 14 residues. Here the CDR3 reads CASMRLAATDTQYF. For the CDR3, the DNA is TGTGCCAGCATGAGGCTAGCGGCCACAGATACGCAGTATTTT. Full variable domain (remainder filled in from reference TRBV2 and TRBJ2-3): EPEVTQTPSHQVTQMGQEVILRCVPISNHLYFYWYRQILGQKVEFLVSFYNNEISEKSEIFDDQFSVERPDGSNFTLKIRSTKLEDSAMYFCASMRLAATDTQYFGPGTRLTVL.

This clone was seen more than once but under ten times. J is TRBJ2-3 and V is TRBV5-4; 9 bases fit TRBD2. V lost 0 bases, J lost 4 bases, and 3 bases stayed unmatched. The CDR3 is made up of 15 amino acids. Germline V gene data show CDR1 as SGHNT and CDR2 as YYREEE (reference sequence). The CDR3 region has the DNA TGTGCCAGCAGCTTGGCTGGCGGGGGGGCAGATACGCAGTATTTT. Translation gives CASSLAGGGADTQYF. Using reference TRBV5-4 and TRBJ2-3 for the parts outside the CDR3, the full variable domain is ETGVTQSPTHLIKTRGQQVTLRCSSQSGHNTVSWYQQALGQGPQFIFQYYREEENGRGNFPPRFSGLQFPNYSSELNVNALELDDSALYLCASSLAGGGADTQYFGPGTRLTVL.

The V call is TRBV7-2, the J call TRBJ2-5; TRBD1 matches 10 bases. The V and J ends lost 4 bases and 0 bases, in that order; junction bases with no gene match: 2. This CDR3 spans 15 amino acids. Germline V gene data show CDR1 as SGHTA and CDR2 as FQGNSA. The CDR3 spells CASSSGQGYQETQYF. The CDR3 DNA follows: TGTGCCAGCAGCTCGGGACAGGGGTACCAAGAGACCCAGTACTTC.

The rearrangement joins TRBV27 to TRBJ2-3; D may be TRBD1 (6 bases). The CDR3 loop spans 17 amino acids. Germline-derived CDR1 and CDR2 are MNHEY and SMNVEV (reference sequence). The V gene lost 3 bases and the J gene lost 4 bases, with 20 bases spanning the gap. CDR3 amino acids: CASSFLGNRVPSDTQYF. For the CDR3, the DNA is TGTGCCAGCAGTTTTTTGGGTAACAGGGTACCGTCAGATACGCAGTATTTT.